Included here is one TCR beta chain sequence, with context. This clone was detected only a few times. Its antigen remains undetermined. No qualities accompany the bases; no much larger clone lies one base away. This specimen belongs to a study of beta chain features in type 1 diabetes (dated by TCRdb to 2017 to 2018). Some background on the complete study: No differences in mean age, gender distribution, total cell number or subset yield were found between patients and healthy donors. Regulatory and stem cell-like memory subsets were obtained from only 8 patients and roughly 8 healthy donors, while naive and central memory subsets were obtained from all 28 donors. In the study, recently diagnosed type 1 diabetes patients and matched healthy donors were compared on the TCRB repertoires of their sorted circulating CD4+ T cell subsets. A total of 85 million to 140 million sorted cells were examined across all samples, and the number of cells per subset was strongly correlated with RNA yield.

Broad study findings and their caveats: Naive, central memory and regulatory TCRB repertoires appeared more similar among patients than among healthy donors. At VDJ recombination sites, patients with type 1 diabetes made fewer insertions and deleted more nucleotides, a pattern implying thymic rearrangement abnormalities. Because cDNA rather than genomic DNA was sequenced, highly expressing activated cells could have been over-represented, although no difference in activation and CD3 levels was found between groups. PCR might favor shorter templates, but patient and control samples were amplified and corrected together, so any skew would affect both groups equally. In all four CD4+ subsets, TCRB CDR3 length was moderately but significantly shorter in type 1 diabetes patients. Because small numbers of individuals were included in the HLA sub-analyses, any influence of HLA type on TCRB rearrangement was left unresolved.

The High Capacity cDNA Reverse Transcription Kit was used to reverse transcribe all of the isolated RNA, meaning that expressed TCRB transcripts were what got sequenced. Deep immunoSEQ sequencing was performed on naive, central memory and regulatory T cell samples, with an average of about 3.57 million total reads per sample. After sorted cells were lysed in RLT buffer, RNA was extracted with DNase-treated RNeasy Micro or Mini kits, with the choice depending on cell number. Each cell subset was processed separately to prevent cross-contamination, with patient and healthy donor samples processed together. Using the immunoSEQ multiplex PCR, TCRB sequences were amplified from cDNA into 87-bp fragments spanning the CDR3 region. Amplicons were sequenced on the Illumina HiSeq platform. Turning to the authors' computational methods: Synthetic template baselines were used to correct PCR bias computationally, reads within Hamming distance 2 were collapsed together, and singletons that could not be merged were discarded. By aligning reads against IMGT, V, D and J genes, CDR3 length, and insertions or deletions at six rearrangement sites were assigned. Within each subset, clonotype counts were normalized to sorted cell number, and only after that were true diversity and Gini coefficients computed with the tcR R package. Repertoire sharing was quantified using the overlap coefficient calculated on TCRB nucleotide sequences. As a proxy for the pre-selection repertoire, out-of-frame TCRB sequences from naive cells were analyzed. TCRdb limited this immuneACCESS table to in-frame rearrangements with V and J called. A share of clones is missing; checked studies link under half to unresolved V genes, and the rest is unexplained. D and trimming were read from the DNA, whereas the V and J calls and clone size are those reported in that table. This sample lists about 930,000 clones; about a sixth were detected once. The ten most abundant clones make up 0.02% to 0.025% of the sample.

The CDR3, from cysteine to phenylalanine, totals 12 residues. Of all the DNA, just the CDR3 is kept, 36 bases in frame from base 1. V is cut by 7 bases and J by 4 bases, and the space between the germline ends is 5 bases. Taken from the germline V gene, the CDR1 and CDR2 loops are MDHEN and SYDVKM. A single peripheral blood draw of about 116 mL on average was collected from each donor into heparinised tubes. A BD FACSAria II was used to sort naive, central memory, regulatory and stem cell-like memory CD4+ T cells with a panel that included CD45RO, CCR7, CD25, CD127, CD95 and CD27. A purity above 95% was achieved for all sorted populations. PBMCs were separated immediately by Lymphoprep density gradient centrifugation and were stained directly, without being cultured. Samples were stained and sorted in pairs, with one healthy donor and one patient per experiment, so that batch effects were minimized.

Sequenced sample: naive CD4+ T cells from blood. Per the publication, the cell subset or site label means: true naive CD4+ T cells. This sequence originates from a young woman in good health. The chain couples TRBV28 to TRBJ2-6, with the D gene call left open. The CDR3 has the sequence CASKRGANVLTF. At the DNA level, the sequence is TGTGCCAGCAAACGGGGGGCCAACGTCCTGACTTTC.